What follows describes a single TCR beta chain. Its antigen is as yet unknown. A read error may account for a junction end that differs from germline. Other DNA sequences in this specimen translate into the identical CDR3. The record originates from a study of shared clonotypes between healthy human individuals. Study at large: Samples came from a couple of female and three male donors aged 18 to 49. Each donor contributed plates that comprised three CD4 naive, three CD4 memory, two CD8 naive and one CD8 memory.

The naive CD8 population came from CD45RO-negative cells selected for CCR7, without terminally differentiated effector memory CD45RA+ cells. Whole-study findings and limits: A generally larger estimated richness was seen in naive subsets than in memory subsets.

Germline lookup yields CDR1 ENHRY and CDR2 SYGVKD. The CDR3 sequence is 14 residues long. Sequencing was at deep level. Produced via immunoSEQ multiplex PCR; TCRdb's table is partial and in-frame only. The sample shows about 2 million clones, approximately 95% of them seen only once. The J gene is TRBJ1-1, the V gene TRBV10-3; no firm D call. Sample: naive CD8+ T cells sorted from blood. This TCR derives from a man aged 18-30 years in good health. CDR3 loop: CAISESEGGTEAFF. CDR3 DNA: TGCGCCATCAGTGAGTCGGAAGGAGGCACTGAAGCTTTCTTT.